The 32 T cell receptor beta chains given below trace back to one sample, sequenced in a study of T cells in Graves' hyperthyroidism and ophthalmopathy. The source material, RNA transcripts, was used to amplify TCR beta CDR3 regions. During a first-round RT-PCR of the TCR CDR3, the HTBI primer set was used. TCRdb processed the multiplex PCR reads anew with MiXCR; each CDR3 protein has one entry. The table records about 160,000 distinct CDR3 sequences, roughly 9.4% of them present only once. The material sequenced was blood. The receptors derive from a woman aged 18-30 years with Graves' hyperthyroidism that later progressed to Graves' ophthalmopathy.

CDR3 amino acids: CASSPQFGGETQYF. The CDR3 coding sequence is TGTGCCAGCAGCCCCCAGTTCGGGGGTGAGACCCAGTACTTC. This chain connects TRBV7-9 to TRBJ2-5; perhaps TRBD2 as D (6 bases). The ends were cut back, 5 bases at V and 5 bases at J, with 15 bases in the middle. The germline V gene encodes CDR1 SEHNR and CDR2 FQNEAQ (reference sequence). This CDR3 has 14 residues.

This chain connects TRBV10-1 to TRBJ1-3; the match to TRBD1 covers 7 bases. The germline V gene encodes CDR1 WNHNN and CDR2 SYGVQD (reference sequence). V shed 3 bases, J shed 2 bases, and the junction held 1 base outside the gene matches. CDR3 length: 14 residues. CDR3 sequence (DNA): TGCGCCAGCAGTGAAGGGGGCACTGGAAACACCATATATTTT. It codes for CASSEGGTGNTIYF.

This clonotype was seen repeatedly, ten times or more. CDR3 sequence (DNA): TGCGCCAGCAGCCTAGCAACCCAGGGAATCTCGAATTCACCCCTCCACTTT. As protein: CASSLATQGISNSPLHF. This chain uses TRBV4-1 with TRBJ1-6, with D perhaps TRBD1 (5 bases). V was shortened by 4 bases and J by 7 bases, with 20 bases between the two germline ends. The CDR3 length is 17 residues. Germline CDR1 is MGHRA and CDR2 is YSYEKL.

This clonotype was observed at least ten times. The chain is built from TRBV11-2 and TRBJ2-1, with TRBD2 matching 11 bases. CDR3 length equals 18 residues. Germline CDR1 reads SGHAT; CDR2 reads FQNNGV. V lost 5 bases and J lost 5; bases outside the gene matches: 14. CDR3 residues: CASSPYIPSGRLNNEQFF. CDR3 coding DNA: TGTGCCAGCAGCCCTTACATACCTAGCGGGAGGCTTAACAATGAGCAGTTCTTC.

The sample holds many counts of this clonotype. This chain connects TRBV6-1 to TRBJ1-1; 7 nucleotides line up with TRBD1. Trimming removed 6 bases from V and 2 bases from J; junction bases left unmatched: 9. CDR3 length: 15 amino acids. CDR1 and CDR2 (germline): MNHNS, SASEGT. CDR3 nucleotides: TGTGCCAGCAGGCTAGGACAGGCACAAAACACTGAAGCTTTCTTT. This encodes CASRLGQAQNTEAFF.

This clonotype has ten or more counts. The chain joins TRBV6-2 or TRBV6-3 to TRBJ1-1; no clear D. The V end lost 0 bases, the J end lost 9 bases, and 17 bases lay between the germline ends. Germline CDR1 MNHEY, CDR2 SVGEGT. There are 15 residues in the CDR3. The CDR3 nucleotides read TGTGCCAGCAGTTACTCGATTACAAGAGTCAGGAAAGCTTTCTTT. It yields the protein CASSYSITRVRKAFF.

This clonotype was picked up many times. This rearrangement joins TRBV11-2 to TRBJ2-1, with 9 bases lining up with TRBD2. J was trimmed by 1 base and V by 3 bases; bases with no gene match: 7. Germline V gene sequence: CDR1 SGHAT, CDR2 FQNNGV. CDR3 length: 17 residues. CDR3 sequence: CASSFSGAGGSYNEQFF. In nucleotides, the CDR3 is TGTGCCAGCAGCTTTAGTGGAGCGGGAGGTTCCTACAATGAGCAGTTCTTC.

The chain combines TRBV5-1 with TRBJ1-4, with 11 bases matching TRBD1. After removal of 0 bases from V and 13 bases from J, the junction contained 8 bases not matched to a gene. The V gene's germline CDR1 is SGHRS and CDR2 YFSETQ. There are 15 residues in the CDR3. CDR3 coding DNA: TGCGCCAGCAGCTTGGATTGGACAGGGGGCGCAAGACTGTTTTTT. It codes for CASSLDWTGGARLFF.

The gene calls are TRBV19 and TRBJ2-1; D may be TRBD1 (6 bases). CDR1 is LNHDA, CDR2 SQIVND, per germline (reference sequence). V was trimmed by 1 base and J by 6 bases, leaving 10 bases between them. The CDR3 runs to 14 residues. Here the CDR3 DNA reads TGTGCCAGTAGTATAGTTCGCAGGGGCAATGAGCAGTTCTTC. Its translation is CASSIVRRGNEQFF.

This chain uses TRBV9 with TRBJ1-4, with D possibly TRBD1 on 6 matching bases. The CDR3 sequence is 15 residues long. Trimming cost V 4 bases and J 2 bases, with 12 bases left between them. Germline assignment: CDR1 SGDLS and CDR2 YYNGEE. CDR3 sequence: CASSIRGRTNEKLFF. For the CDR3, the DNA is TGTGCCAGCAGCATCCGGGGGCGGACTAATGAAAAACTGTTTTTT.

This clonotype was counted many times. The CDR3 DNA sequence: TGTGCCTGGAGTCAAGGGGACGGCTACACCTTC. This codes for CAWSQGDGYTF. V usage is TRBV30 and J usage is TRBJ1-2, with a weak D call TRBD1 (5 bases). CDR1 and CDR2 (germline): GTSNPN, SVGIG (reference sequence). Trimming pared 2 bases from V and 8 bases from J, leaving 9 bases between. CDR3 length equals 11 residues.

This clonotype was found many times. The V gene is TRBV12-5, the J gene TRBJ1-5, with D unclear. The CDR3 contains 12 residues. The germline V gene encodes CDR1 LGHNT and CDR2 FRNRAP. The germline V and J ends were trimmed by 3 bases and 4 bases, with 4 bases remaining between them. DNA for the CDR3: TGTGCTAGTGGTTTAAGTAATCAGCCCCAGCATTTT. As protein: CASGLSNQPQHF.

There are many counts of this clonotype. The V call is TRBV20-1, the J call TRBJ2-5, with 7 bases matching TRBD2. After removal of 2 bases from V and 3 bases from J, the junction contained 3 bases not matched to a gene. Germline V CDR1 and CDR2: DFQATT, SNEGSKA (reference sequence). This CDR3 has 13 residues. CDR3 sequence (DNA): TGCAGTGCTAGATCGACTAGCAAAGAGACCCAGTACTTC. This codes for CSARSTSKETQYF.

The J gene is TRBJ2-5, the V gene TRBV28; possibly TRBD1 for D (5 bases). Germline CDR1 reads MDHEN; CDR2 reads SYDVKM. V was clipped by 3 bases and J by 5 bases, with 19 bases between them. The CDR3 sequence is 16 residues long. This chain's CDR3 is CASSFSGRGSRETQYF. For the CDR3, the DNA is TGTGCCAGCAGTTTTTCAGGAAGGGGTAGTCGGGAGACCCAGTACTTC.

At least ten counts were recorded for this clonotype. The chain is built from TRBV5-6 and TRBJ2-7; no clear D. Trimming removed 0 bases at V and 3 bases at J, with 7 bases between. Germline V gene data show CDR1 as SGHDT and CDR2 as YYEEEE. The CDR3 covers 13 residues. For the CDR3, the DNA is TGTGCCAGCAGCTTGGGGGTGGTCTACGAGCAGTACTTC. Residues: CASSLGVVYEQYF.

V is TRBV2 and J is TRBJ2-3; either TRBD1 or TRBD2 may fit D (5 bases each). In germline, CDR1 is SNHLY, CDR2 FYNNEI. The V and J ends lost 2 bases and 2 bases respectively, with 17 bases between them. This CDR3 has 17 amino acids. The CDR3 here is CASSERFGTVNTDTQYF. As DNA, the CDR3 is TGTGCCAGCAGTGAAAGGTTCGGGACGGTGAACACAGATACGCAGTATTTT.

The table lists this clonotype with many counts. This rearrangement joins TRBV7-2 to TRBJ1-1; TRBD1 might be the D (5 bases). Germline CDR1 SGHTA, CDR2 FQGNSA. There are 13 residues in the CDR3. V shed 10 bases and J shed 4 bases, with 16 bases lying between them. CDR3 bases: TGTGCCACCCAGCTTGGGGGGGTCACTGAAGCTTTCTTT. This sequence encodes CATQLGGVTEAFF.

This clonotype was picked up a small number of times. The chain links TRBV7-3 to TRBJ2-1; 9 bases agree with TRBD2. The CDR3 covers 15 residues. The V and J ends lost 5 bases and 3 bases, in that order; junction bases with no gene match: 5. The germline CDR1 and CDR2 sequences are SGHTA and FQGTGA. The CDR3 nucleotides read TGTGCCAGCAGCCCGACTAGCGGAGGCTACAATGAGCAGTTCTTC. It encodes CASSPTSGGYNEQFF.

This clonotype was detected only a few times. The gene calls are TRBV4-1 and TRBJ1-3; no reliable D call. V lost 5 bases to trimming and J lost 0 bases, with 17 bases between them. This CDR3 is built from 17 residues. Germline V gene lookup returns CDR1 MGHRA and CDR2 YSYEKL. This CDR3 reads CASSAQPDWDSGNTIYF. The DNA for the CDR3 is TGCGCCAGCAGCGCCCAACCTGACTGGGACTCTGGAAACACCATATATTTT.

The gene calls are TRBV3-1 and TRBJ2-7, with D possibly TRBD2 on 7 matching bases. This CDR3 spans 15 amino acids. V lost 7 bases and J 2 bases, leaving 18 bases between the germline ends. Germline CDR1 is LGHDT and CDR2 is YNNKEL (reference sequence). CDR3 bases: TGTGCCAGCACACAAGGGGGGGGTTATGCCTACGAGCAGTACTTC. Translating gives CASTQGGGYAYEQYF.

The sample holds many counts of this clonotype. V usage is TRBV27 and J usage is TRBJ2-1; D may be TRBD1 (6 bases). The V gene lost 7 bases and the J gene lost 0 bases, with 13 bases spanning the gap. Per germline, CDR1 MNHEY and CDR2 SMNVEV (reference sequence). This CDR3 has 15 residues. Here the CDR3 reads CASTTGSSSYNEQFF. CDR3 bases: TGTGCCAGCACCACAGGGTCGAGCTCCTACAATGAGCAGTTCTTC.

This clonotype was recorded at least ten times. J is TRBJ2-2 and V is TRBV10-3; 10 bases are a match to TRBD1. Unmatched junction bases numbered 9, after V lost 11 bases and J lost 6 bases. Germline V gives CDR1 ENHRY, CDR2 SYGVKD. The CDR3 sequence is 14 residues long. CDR3 in amino acids: CAGGDRGIAGELFF. DNA of the CDR3: TGTGCCGGTGGGGACAGGGGTATCGCCGGGGAGCTGTTTTTT.

The J gene is TRBJ2-7, the V gene TRBV25-1; maybe TRBD1 (6 bases). CDR3 length: 14 amino acids. Trimming cost V 5 bases and J 6 bases, with 17 bases left between them. Germline V lookup: CDR1 MGHDK, CDR2 SYGVNS. The CDR3 is CASSSSRGEGEQYF. CDR3 nucleotide sequence: TGTGCCAGCAGTTCTTCCAGGGGTGAGGGCGAGCAGTACTTC.

This clonotype was counted at least ten times. The genes are TRBV19 and TRBJ1-5, with 8 bases identical to TRBD1. Germline CDR1 reads LNHDA; CDR2 reads SQIVND (reference sequence). CDR3 length equals 16 residues. V shed 0 bases, J shed 6 bases, and the junction held 7 bases outside the gene matches. The CDR3 DNA follows: TGTGCCAGTAGTATAGATTGGCCAGGGGGCACTCAGCCCCAGCATTTT. Translated, it gives CASSIDWPGGTQPQHF.

This clonotype has at least ten counts. The chain carries TRBV3-1 and TRBJ1-2, with D maybe TRBD1 (6 bases). This CDR3 has 14 residues. The germline CDR1 and CDR2 sequences are LGHDT and YNNKEL (reference sequence). With 0 bases removed from V and 8 bases from J, the gap between germline ends came to 13 bases. CDR3 sequence (DNA): TGTGCCAGCAGCCAAGATTATACAGGGAGAGGCTACACCTTC. Amino acid sequence: CASSQDYTGRGYTF.

This clonotype was picked up many times. The gene calls are TRBV6-1 and TRBJ2-2; 7 bases align to TRBD1. Germline CDR1 MNHNS, CDR2 SASEGT. The CDR3 length is 15 residues. With V trimmed by 6 bases and J by 4 bases, 8 bases remained unmatched. In nucleotides, the CDR3 is TGTGCCAGCAGGCCGTACAGGGGACGCACCGGGGAGCTGTTTTTT. Its protein product is CASRPYRGRTGELFF.

In its sample, this clonotype was seen many times. V gene TRBV3-1 combines with J gene TRBJ2-3; unclear D gene. The V gene's germline CDR1 is LGHDT and CDR2 YNNKEL (reference sequence). The CDR3 consists of 17 residues. Trimming took off 0 bases at V and 0 bases at J, with 13 bases between the two ends. The DNA of the CDR3 is TGTGCCAGCAGCCAAGATTCGTTGGGATCTAGCACAGATACGCAGTATTTT. This translates into CASSQDSLGSSTDTQYF.

The CDR3 spells CASSLALRTAADTQYF. The CDR3 nucleotides read TGTGCCAGCAGCTTAGCGCTAAGGACAGCCGCAGATACGCAGTATTTT. This chain links TRBV7-9 with TRBJ2-3, with D possibly TRBD1 on 6 matching bases. Between the trimmed V and J ends, which lost 0 bases and 4 bases, there was a span of 14 bases. CDR1 SEHNR and CDR2 FQNEAQ come from the germline V gene (reference sequence). The CDR3 spans 16 residues.

The rearrangement joins TRBV18 to TRBJ1-6; TRBD1 is a possible D gene (5 bases). V was shortened by 2 bases and J by 7 bases, with 18 bases between the two germline ends. Germline V gives CDR1 KGHSH, CDR2 LQKENI. The CDR3 loop spans 17 amino acids. The CDR3 bases are TGTGCCAGCTCACCAAGCTACGTGAGGGGAGGAAATTCACCCCTCCACTTT. Its protein product is CASSPSYVRGGNSPLHF.

The chain carries TRBV24-1 and TRBJ2-2; a possible D gene is TRBD2 (6 bases). The CDR3 runs to 13 residues. The ends were cut back, 5 bases at V and 7 bases at J, with 10 bases in the middle. In germline, CDR1 is KGHDR, CDR2 SFDVKD. The CDR3, as DNA: TGTGCCACCAGTGTAGGAGGGAGCGGGGAGCTGTTTTTT. Its translation is CATSVGGSGELFF.

This clonotype was seen repeatedly, ten times or more. V usage is TRBV27 and J usage is TRBJ1-2, with D possibly matching TRBD1 (6 bases). Germline V gene data show CDR1 as MNHEY and CDR2 as SMNVEV (reference sequence). This CDR3 is built from 14 residues. The V gene lost 6 bases and the J gene lost 1 base, with 12 bases spanning the gap. CDR3 region: CASRPSDSNYGYTF. The CDR3 coding sequence is TGTGCCAGCAGACCCTCGGACAGTAACTATGGCTACACCTTC.

This clonotype showed up many times. The genes are TRBV18 and TRBJ1-3; D possibly corresponds to TRBD1 (6 bases). CDR3 length: 15 amino acids. Trimming took off 2 bases at V and 4 bases at J, with 12 bases between the two ends. Germline CDR1 is KGHSH and CDR2 is LQKENI. This CDR3 reads CASSPIRGQGNTIYF. The CDR3 coding sequence is TGTGCCAGCTCACCAATCAGGGGACAAGGAAACACCATATATTTT.